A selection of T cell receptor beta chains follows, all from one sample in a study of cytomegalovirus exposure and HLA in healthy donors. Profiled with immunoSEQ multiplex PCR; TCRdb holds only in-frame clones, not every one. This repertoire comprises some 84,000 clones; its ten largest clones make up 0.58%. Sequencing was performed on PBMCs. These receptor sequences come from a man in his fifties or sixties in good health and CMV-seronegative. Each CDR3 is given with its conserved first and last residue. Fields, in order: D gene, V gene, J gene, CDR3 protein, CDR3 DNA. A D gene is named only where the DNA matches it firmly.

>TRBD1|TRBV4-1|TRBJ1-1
CASSHVRTGKNTEAFF
TGCGCCAGCAGCCACGTAAGGACAGGAAAGAACACTGAAGCTTTCTTT
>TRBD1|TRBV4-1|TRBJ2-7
CASSYRDRGDYEQYF
TGCGCCAGCAGCTACCGGGACAGGGGCGATTACGAGCAGTACTTC
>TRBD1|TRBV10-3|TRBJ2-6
CAITTGSTISGANVLTF
TGTGCCATCACGACAGGGAGTACGATCTCTGGGGCCAACGTCCTGACTTTC
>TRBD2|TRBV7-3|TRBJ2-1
CASSPQTSVGNEQFF
TGTGCCAGCAGCCCCCAGACTAGCGTTGGCAATGAGCAGTTCTTC
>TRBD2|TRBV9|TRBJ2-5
CASGVGGTSGGALETQYF
TGTGCCAGCGGCGTAGGGGGGACTAGCGGGGGGGCACTCGAGACCCAGTACTTC
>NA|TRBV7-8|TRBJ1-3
CASSLGQGQSGNTIYF
TGTGCCAGCAGCTTAGGGCAGGGACAATCAGGAAACACCATATATTTT
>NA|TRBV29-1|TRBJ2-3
CSVERGAGTDTQYF
TGCAGCGTTGAACGGGGGGCGGGCACAGATACGCAGTATTTT
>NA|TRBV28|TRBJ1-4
CASSLWTATNEKLFF
TGTGCCAGCAGTTTATGGACAGCAACTAATGAAAAACTGTTTTTT
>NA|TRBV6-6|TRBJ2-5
CASSFTPGETQYF
TGTGCCAGCAGTTTCACCCCCGGAGAGACCCAGTACTTC
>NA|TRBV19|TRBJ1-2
CASSIFSPVSGGYTF
TGTGCCAGTAGTATCTTTTCCCCGGTCTCCGGTGGCTACACCTTC
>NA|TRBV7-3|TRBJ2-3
CASSLTSDFTDTQYF
TGTGCCAGCAGCTTAACCTCAGACTTCACAGATACGCAGTATTTT
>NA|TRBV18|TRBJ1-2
CASSPPGGSSGYTF
TGTGCCAGCTCACCACCGGGGGGTTCAAGTGGCTACACCTTC
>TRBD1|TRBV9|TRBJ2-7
CASSPLGTGATYEQYF
TGTGCCAGCAGCCCCCTGGGGACAGGGGCGACCTACGAGCAGTACTTC
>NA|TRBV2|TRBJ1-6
CASSARPDSPLHF
TGTGCCAGCAGTGCCAGGCCAGATTCACCCCTCCACTTT
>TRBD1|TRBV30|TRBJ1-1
CAWETGFDTEAFF
TGTGCCTGGGAGACAGGGTTTGACACTGAAGCTTTCTTT
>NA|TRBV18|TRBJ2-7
CASSPNRNSYEQYF
TGTGCCAGCTCACCAAACAGGAACTCCTACGAGCAGTACTTC
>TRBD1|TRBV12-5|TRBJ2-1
CASGTGTGGWNEQFF
TGTGCTAGTGGCACTGGGACAGGGGGATGGAATGAGCAGTTCTTC
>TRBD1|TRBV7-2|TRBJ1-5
CASSRTGVRNQPQHF
TGTGCCAGCAGCCGGACAGGGGTGAGAAATCAGCCCCAGCATTTT
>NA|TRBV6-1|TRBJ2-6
CASSPAQSGANVLTF
TGTGCCAGCAGTCCCGCCCAGTCTGGGGCCAACGTCCTGACTTTC
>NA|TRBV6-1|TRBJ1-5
CASSEGGVSGQPQHF
TGTGCCAGCAGTGAAGGGGGGGTCTCGGGGCAGCCCCAGCATTTT
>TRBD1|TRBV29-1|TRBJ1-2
CSVETGQGYTF
TGCAGCGTTGAGACAGGGCAGGGCTACACCTTC
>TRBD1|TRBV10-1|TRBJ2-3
CASSESGQGLTQYF
TGCGCCAGCAGTGAGTCAGGACAGGGGCTTACGCAGTATTTT
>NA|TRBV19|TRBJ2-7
CASSMTGNEQYF
TGTGCCAGTAGTATGACGGGAAACGAGCAGTACTTC
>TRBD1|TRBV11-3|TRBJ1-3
CASSPSPGTGVASGNTIYF
TGTGCCAGCAGCCCATCGCCCGGGACAGGAGTAGCCTCTGGAAACACCATATATTTT
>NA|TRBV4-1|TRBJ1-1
CASSQDIWAAEAFF
TGCGCCAGCAGCCAAGATATTTGGGCAGCTGAAGCTTTCTTT
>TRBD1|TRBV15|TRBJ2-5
CATSTKGQGQTQYF
TGTGCCACCAGCACAAAGGGACAGGGCCAGACCCAGTACTTC